Listed here are 18 T cell receptor beta chains from one sample, sequenced in a study of CD4 T cells in relation to SARS-CoV-2 and coronaviruses. Here immunoSEQ multiplex PCR was the method, and the copy in TCRdb shows in-frame clones only, minus some. The table has 9,500 to 11,000 clones, over 65% seen once; the top ten hold under 20%. Their antigens are not known. Unexposed donor CD4+ T cells date from about 2010-2019, before the COVID-19 pandemic. The cells were cultured for about ten days before CD4+ T cells were isolated. Material: CD4+ T cells from PBMCs, cultured in vitro. Source of these receptors: a human donor in good health.

V and J are TRBV30 and TRBJ1-3, with 7 bases lining up with TRBD1. There are 14 residues in the CDR3. Trimming at V came to 4 bases and at J to 3 bases, leaving 6 bases not matched to a gene. Germline values: CDR1 GTSNPN, CDR2 SVGIG (reference sequence). CDR3 sequence: CAWTLRDSGNTIYF. CDR3 coding DNA: TGTGCCTGGACCCTCCGGGACAGTGGAAACACCATATATTTT.

The CDR3 sequence is CSVGPTTDTQYF. The CDR3 nucleotides are TGCAGCGTTGGACCAACCACAGATACGCAGTATTTT. This chain connects TRBV29-1 to TRBJ2-3; D is uncertain. CDR1 and CDR2 from the germline V gene are SQVTM and ANQGSEA. CDR3 length: 12 amino acids. Trimming cost V 4 bases and J 2 bases, with 7 bases left between them.

The chain recombines TRBV19 with TRBJ1-1; TRBD1 aligns across 7 bases. This CDR3 has 14 residues. Trimming removed 9 bases from V and 0 bases from J; junction bases left unmatched: 7. Per the germline V gene, CDR1 is LNHDA and CDR2 is SQIVND (reference sequence). CDR3 amino acids: CASYGGQLNTEAFF. The CDR3 DNA follows: TGTGCCAGCTACGGGGGACAGTTGAACACTGAAGCTTTCTTT.

This chain joins TRBV9 and TRBJ2-7; tentative D call: TRBD1 (6 bases). Germline loops: CDR1 SGDLS, CDR2 YYNGEE. The V end was cut by 3 bases, the J end by 6 bases, with 16 bases between. The CDR3 has 14 amino acids. The CDR3 reads CASSAQGFNVEQYF. The CDR3 DNA follows: TGTGCCAGCAGCGCCCAGGGGTTTAATGTCGAGCAGTACTTC.

The V call is TRBV12-3 or TRBV12-4, the J call TRBJ2-3; D gene unclear. V was trimmed by 7 bases and J by 10 bases, leaving 12 bases between them. CDR3 length: 11 residues. CDR3 in DNA: TGTGCCAGCACCCAGGTTGGGGCGCAGTATTTT. This codes for CASTQVGAQYF.

The chain joins TRBV7-2 to TRBJ2-3; 10 nucleotides match TRBD2. Unmatched junction bases numbered 7, after V lost 1 base and J lost 6 bases. The CDR3 contains 16 residues. Germline V gives CDR1 SGHTA, CDR2 FQGNSA. The DNA for the CDR3 is TGTGCCAGCAGCTTAGGCTCTGCTAGCGGGGGTGATACGCAGTATTTT. Protein sequence: CASSLGSASGGDTQYF.

This sequence joins TRBV19 and TRBJ1-6; weak D call: TRBD1 (5 bases). Germline V gene sequence: CDR1 LNHDA, CDR2 SQIVND (reference sequence). CDR3 length: 13 residues. The germline V and J ends were trimmed by 6 bases and 9 bases, with 12 bases remaining between them. CDR3 coding DNA: TGTGCCAGTAGCAGTCAGGGCTTTTCACCCCTCCACTTT. Translated, it gives CASSSQGFSPLHF. Full variable domain (remainder filled in from reference TRBV19 and TRBJ1-6): DGGITQSPKYLFRKEGQNVTLSCEQNLNHDAMYWYRQDPGQGLRLIYYSQIVNDFQKGDIAEGYSVSREKKESFPLTVTSAQKNPTAFYLCASSSQGFSPLHFGNGTRLTVT.

J is TRBJ2-6 and V is TRBV6-5; D remains unclear. V was shortened by 6 bases and J by 1 base, with 10 bases between the two germline ends. CDR1 MNHEY and CDR2 SVGAGI come from the germline V gene. The CDR3 runs 15 residues. CDR3 sequence reads: CASSVDLSGANVLTF. The CDR3 nucleotides are TGTGCCAGCAGCGTCGACCTATCTGGGGCCAACGTCCTGACTTTC.

The V call is TRBV3-1 (or the pseudogene TRBV3-2), the J call TRBJ2-7; 12 nucleotides align to TRBD1. CDR1 LGHDT and CDR2 YNNKEL come from the germline V gene (reference sequence). The CDR3 consists of 14 residues. J gave up 7 bases and V 4 bases, and 5 bases lay outside the gene matches. In DNA, the CDR3 is TGTGCCAGCAGCCTCCGGGACAGGGGGCGAGAGCAGTACTTC. This sequence encodes CASSLRDRGREQYF.

This chain connects TRBV7-2 to TRBJ2-7; the D gene is possibly TRBD2 (7 bases). CDR3 length: 15 amino acids. Germline CDR1 is SGHTA and CDR2 is FQGNSA. The V and J ends lost 6 bases and 3 bases respectively, with 18 bases between them. This CDR3 reads CASRTGGARGYEQYF. DNA of the CDR3: TGTGCCAGCAGAACTGGGGGGGCGAGAGGCTACGAGCAGTACTTC.

The chain combines TRBV27 with TRBJ1-4; a weak D match, TRBD1 (5 bases). V lost 6 bases to trimming and J lost 7 bases, with 24 bases between them. Per germline, CDR1 MNHEY and CDR2 SMNVEV (reference sequence). There are 17 residues in the CDR3. The CDR3 loop is CASRPGSGAREGEKLFF. The CDR3, as DNA: TGTGCCAGCAGGCCGGGGAGCGGGGCCAGGGAAGGTGAAAAACTGTTTTTT.

The CDR3 loop reads CASSYEGDYYGYTF. The DNA of the CDR3 is TGTGCCAGCAGTTACGAAGGGGATTACTATGGCTACACCTTC. The chain carries TRBV6-5 and TRBJ1-2, with a weak D call TRBD1 (5 bases). The germline V gene has CDR1 MNHEY and CDR2 SVGAGI. V lost 2 bases, J lost 3 bases, and 10 bases lay in between. The CDR3 runs 14 residues.

V is TRBV18 and J is TRBJ1-1, with TRBD1 matching 7 bases. Trimming at V came to 5 bases and at J to 4 bases, leaving 10 bases not matched to a gene. CDR3 length: 15 residues. Germline loops: CDR1 KGHSH, CDR2 LQKENI. CDR3 coding DNA: TGTGCCAGCTCATCACAAGGACAGGAGGGCACTGAAGCTTTCTTT. Protein: CASSSQGQEGTEAFF.

With regard to this clone: Its ends do not fully match the called genes, so a read error is possible. V usage is TRBV6-6 and J usage is TRBJ1-1; no reliable D call. The CDR3 consists of 14 residues. Germline lookup yields CDR1 MNHNY and CDR2 SVGAGI (reference sequence). This CDR3 reads CASSDSVENTEAFF. The CDR3, as DNA: TGTGCCAGCAGTGACTCTGTAGAAAACACTGAAGCTTTCTTT.

The rearrangement uses TRBV5-1 and TRBJ1-4; no clear D. CDR3 size: 14 residues. CDR1 is SGHRS, CDR2 YFSETQ, per germline. V lost 4 bases and J lost 3, with 10 bases in between. This chain's CDR3 is CASSLGLANEKLFF. The CDR3 DNA is TGCGCCAGCAGCCTAGGGTTGGCTAATGAAAAACTGTTTTTT.

Only a few counts were recorded for this clone. The chain is built from TRBV6-6 and TRBJ2-2, with 7 bases that match TRBD1. Trimming removed 6 bases from V and 2 bases from J; junction bases left unmatched: 3. Germline CDR1 and CDR2: MNHNY and SVGAGI (reference sequence). CDR3 length: 14 amino acids. The CDR3 DNA follows: TGTGCCAGCAGATGGGACAGCAACACCGGGGAGCTGTTTTTT. Translating gives CASRWDSNTGELFF.

This rearrangement joins TRBV5-1 to TRBJ1-2; 7 nucleotides align to TRBD1. V shed 5 bases, J shed 0 bases, and the junction held 7 bases outside the gene matches. Germline V gene lookup returns CDR1 SGHRS and CDR2 YFSETQ. The CDR3 has 15 residues. For the CDR3, the DNA is TGCGCCAGCAGTTCTAGACAGGGAGCTAACTATGGCTACACCTTC. This sequence encodes CASSSRQGANYGYTF.

This clone was detected once. This rearrangement joins TRBV9 to TRBJ2-3, with a tentative D call TRBD1 (7 bases). This CDR3 contains 17 residues. Per germline, CDR1 SGDLS and CDR2 YYNGEE. The V and J ends lost 4 bases and 0 bases respectively, with 18 bases between them. The DNA of the CDR3 is TGTGCCAGCAGCCAAAGGACAGGAGGGACTAGCACAGATACGCAGTATTTT. Translation: CASSQRTGGTSTDTQYF. Based on the CDR3 plus reference TRBV9 and TRBJ2-3, the full variable domain is DSGVTQTPKHLITATGQRVTLRCSPRSGDLSVYWYQQSLDQGLQFLIQYYNGEERAKGNILERFSAQQFPDLHSELNLSSLELGDSALYFCASSQRTGGTSTDTQYFGPGTRLTVL.